The 13 T cell receptor beta chains reported below all come from one sample, sequenced in a study of blood T cell repertoires in COVID-19. The assay was immunoSEQ multiplex PCR, and TCRdb's table has in-frame clones only and misses some. The table has about 47,000 clones, around 85% seen once. The sequenced sample consisted of peripheral blood. Receptors originate from a woman older than 75 with COVID-19, enrolled during active disease.

The chain is built from TRBV5-1 and TRBJ2-1; D is possibly TRBD2 (6 bases). Germline values: CDR1 SGHRS, CDR2 YFSETQ. V was clipped by 0 bases and J by 12 bases, with 10 bases between them. This CDR3 comprises 12 residues. The CDR3 bases are TGCGCCAGCAGCTTGGCTAGTAGCGGGCAGTTCTTC. Translation gives CASSLASSGQFF.

The gene calls are TRBV28 and TRBJ1-1; D unresolved. From germline, CDR1 is MDHEN and CDR2 SYDVKM. Trimming pared 5 bases from V and 1 base from J, leaving 20 bases between. CDR3 length equals 17 residues. The CDR3: CASSIVSPSLWNTEAFF. As DNA, the CDR3 is TGTGCCAGCAGTATTGTTAGTCCTAGTTTGTGGAACACTGAAGCTTTCTTT.

The V call is TRBV28, the J call TRBJ2-7, with D hard to call. Germline values: CDR1 MDHEN, CDR2 SYDVKM. The V end lost 3 bases, the J end lost 5 bases, and 11 bases lay between the germline ends. The CDR3 runs 13 residues. This CDR3 reads CASSLMWSDEQYF. CDR3 nucleotide sequence: TGTGCCAGCAGTTTGATGTGGAGTGACGAGCAGTACTTC.

The chain uses TRBV27 and TRBJ1-5; D is uncertain. This CDR3 spans 15 amino acids. V was pared by 3 bases and J by 2 bases, with 11 bases between. Germline CDR1 MNHEY, CDR2 SMNVEV (reference sequence). CDR3 in amino acids: CASSLSADRNQPQHF. Written as DNA, the CDR3 is TGTGCCAGCAGTTTGTCCGCGGATCGCAATCAGCCCCAGCATTTT.

This chain connects TRBV9 to TRBJ1-6; no clear D. V was clipped by 4 bases and J by 8 bases, with 13 bases between them. The CDR3 totals 14 residues. Germline CDR1 and CDR2: SGDLS and YYNGEE. The DNA of the CDR3 is TGTGCCAGCAGCCGAGATACACGGGATTCACCCCTCCACTTT. Translation: CASSRDTRDSPLHF.

This clone is a singleton in its sample. The chain has TRBV6-5 and TRBJ1-5; D may be TRBD1 (5 bases). Germline CDR1 MNHEY, CDR2 SVGAGI. V gave up 6 bases and J gave up 6 bases, with 12 bases separating them. The CDR3 has 13 amino acids. CDR3 in amino acids: CASSRQSTQPQHF. CDR3 nucleotides: TGTGCCAGCAGCCGACAGTCCACTCAGCCCCAGCATTTT.

The CDR3 DNA reads TGTGCCAGCAGCCCAGAGGCTTATTACAATGAGCAGTTCTTC. It translates to CASSPEAYYNEQFF. The genes are TRBV3-1 (or the pseudogene TRBV3-2) and TRBJ2-1; D is ambiguous. V was pared by 4 bases and J by 4 bases, with 11 bases between. CDR1 and CDR2 (germline): LGHDT, YNNKEL (reference sequence). The CDR3 loop spans 14 amino acids.

This clone was seen just once. The genes are TRBV28 and TRBJ1-2, with unresolved D. The ends were cut back, 7 bases at V and 7 bases at J, with 16 bases in the middle. CDR1 and CDR2 from the germline V gene are MDHEN and SYDVKM. The CDR3 loop spans 13 amino acids. The CDR3 coding sequence is TGTGCCAGCATGGGTTTGGAGGCCGGTGGCTACACCTTC. Its translation is CASMGLEAGGYTF.

This clone was found once. The chain links TRBV29-1 to TRBJ2-1, with 8 bases aligning to TRBD2. CDR1 SQVTM and CDR2 ANQGSEA come from the germline V gene. The CDR3 is 18 residues long. V was pared by 0 bases and J by 0 bases, with 10 bases of the junction left unmatched. CDR3 DNA sequence: TGCAGCGTTGAAGACCCAACTAGCGGCCAGAGCTCCTACAATGAGCAGTTCTTC. Its translation: CSVEDPTSGQSSYNEQFF.

The chain couples TRBV5-1 to TRBJ2-5, with 7 positions matching TRBD2. The V gene end was trimmed by 6 bases and the J gene end by 5 bases; junction bases not matched to a gene: 13. The CDR3 totals 15 residues. From germline, CDR1 is SGHRS and CDR2 YFSETQ. The CDR3: CASTPRAGAGETQYF. The CDR3 nucleotides read TGCGCCAGCACCCCTCGGGCGGGAGCAGGGGAGACCCAGTACTTC.

This chain uses TRBV5-1 with TRBJ2-2, with D tentatively TRBD2 (7 bases). V dropped 4 bases and J dropped 3 bases, with 31 bases sitting between them. The CDR3 runs 21 residues. Germline-derived CDR1 and CDR2 are SGHRS and YFSETQ. CDR3 sequence (DNA): TGCGCCAGCAGCCCCCCAGGGGCTCGGAAGTGGCTAGCGGACCACACCGGGGAGCTGTTTTTT. Its translation is CASSPPGARKWLADHTGELFF. The full variable domain, rest sourced from reference TRBV5-1 and TRBJ2-2, is KAGVTQTPRYLIKTRGQQVTLSCSPISGHRSVSWYQQTPGQGLQFLFEYFSETQRNKGNFPGRFSGRQFSNSRSEMNVSTLELGDSALYLCASSPPGARKWLADHTGELFFGEGSRLTVL.

This sequence joins TRBV10-3 and TRBJ2-1, with D possibly being TRBD2 (6 bases). CDR3 size: 12 residues. The V gene's germline CDR1 is ENHRY and CDR2 SYGVKD. V was clipped by 6 bases and J by 6 bases, with 9 bases between them. As DNA, the CDR3 is TGTGCCATCAGCCGGGACTCCAATGAGCAGTTCTTC. Protein product: CAISRDSNEQFF.

This clone appeared a few times. The rearrangement links TRBV11-2 to TRBJ2-1; TRBD1 aligns across 8 bases. The germline CDR1 and CDR2 sequences are SGHAT and FQNNGV. The CDR3 loop spans 17 amino acids. The junction had 15 bases not matched to a gene; V was cut back by 5 bases and J by 6 bases. CDR3 sequence: CASSRNAGGFTSNEQFF. The CDR3 nucleotides are TGTGCCAGCAGCAGAAACGCAGGGGGCTTTACTAGCAATGAGCAGTTCTTC.